The sequence of this T cell receptor (beta chain) was determined in a study of blood T cell repertoires in COVID-19. Study background: There were acute and convalescent COVID-19 samples, and they came from the United States, Italy and Spain.

The protocol was immunoSEQ multiplex PCR, while the TCRdb copy is restricted to in-frame clones and leaves out a portion. The table lists over 100,000 clones, roughly four fifths of them singletons. The clonotype was recovered from a woman between 65 and 79 years old with acute or convalescent COVID-19. Sequences were obtained from peripheral blood.

The CDR3 coding sequence is TGTGCCAGCAGCTCCTCGACAGGGCTTAGGGGCTACACCTTC. Amino acids: CASSSSTGLRGYTF. V gene TRBV7-9 combines with J gene TRBJ1-2, with 7 nucleotides matching TRBD1. The ends lost 4 bases at V and 8 bases at J; junction bases unmatched: 10. The CDR3 is 14 amino acids. Per the germline V gene, CDR1 is SEHNR and CDR2 is FQNEAQ (reference sequence). Full variable domain (missing parts from reference TRBV7-9 and TRBJ1-2): DTGVSQNPRHKITKRGQNVTFRCDPISEHNRLYWYRQTLGQGPEFLTYFQNEAQLEKSRLLSDRFSAERPKGSFSTLEIQRTEQGDSAMYLCASSSSTGLRGYTFGSGTRLTVV.